The 22 T cell receptor beta chains presented below share a single source sample, sequenced in a study of cytomegalovirus exposure and HLA in healthy donors. The PCR employed 60 Vbeta primers together with 13 Jbeta primers. Clones were sequenced by immunoSEQ multiplex PCR, and TCRdb holds only the in-frame ones, with some missing. Here the sample spans about 260,000 clones, 84% being singletons. Sequencing input: PBMCs. Receptors originate from a woman in her 40s in good health and CMV-seropositive.

This clone was found once. The chain combines TRBV21-1 with TRBJ1-1; TRBD1, as called in the table, went unchecked against the DNA. TRBV21-1 is a pseudogene locus. This CDR3 comprises 13 residues. CDR3 sequence reads: CASLDTSNTEAFF. CDR3 coding DNA: TGTGCCAGCCTGGACACATCGAACACTGAAGCTTTCTTT.

The CDR3 nucleotides are TGTGCCAGCAGCAGGGGACAGTACATTAATTCACCCCTCCACTTT. Translating it yields CASSRGQYINSPLHF. The rearrangement uses TRBV5-6 and TRBJ1-6; 7 nucleotides align to TRBD1. The germline gives CDR1 SGHDT, CDR2 YYEEEE. Germline trimming cut 4 bases from V and 6 bases from J; bases unmatched to any gene: 7. The CDR3 sequence is 15 residues long.

The chain links TRBV14 to TRBJ2-3; 9 positions agree with TRBD2. The CDR3 loop spans 18 amino acids. The V gene's germline CDR1 is SGHDN and CDR2 FVKESK. J lost 1 base, V lost 4 bases, and 12 bases had no gene match. CDR3 protein: CASSLYRGLATGTDTQYF. The DNA of the CDR3 is TGTGCCAGCAGCCTATACCGCGGACTAGCGACTGGCACAGATACGCAGTATTTT.

The sample holds a few counts of this clone. This CDR3 reads CASSQDFISGRVNEQFF. As DNA, the CDR3 is TGTGCCAGCAGCCAAGACTTCATTAGCGGGAGAGTTAATGAGCAGTTCTTC. The J gene is TRBJ2-1, the V gene TRBV4-2, with 9 bases identical to TRBD2. The CDR3 consists of 17 residues. V gave up 0 bases and J gave up 7 bases; unmatched junction bases: 10. Per the germline V gene, CDR1 is LGHNA and CDR2 is YNFKEQ.

This clone has more than one count but fewer than ten. V usage is TRBV29-1 and J usage is TRBJ1-1; 9 positions agree with TRBD1. Trimming took 7 bases from V and 6 from J; bases not matched to a gene: 3. The CDR3 contains 11 residues. Germline CDR1 SQVTM, CDR2 ANQGSEA. The CDR3 coding sequence is TGCAGCGCGGACAGGGGCGCTGAAGCTTTCTTT. It yields the protein CSADRGAEAFF.

The sample holds a few counts of this clone. This chain uses TRBV7-2 with TRBJ2-5; 9 bases map to TRBD2. The J call may be mistaken, given a closer DNA end match to TRBJ2-7. The CDR3 length is 15 residues. The V gene's germline CDR1 is SGHTA and CDR2 FQGNSA. The CDR3 DNA reads TGTGCCAGCAGCTGGGCTAGCGGGATTTACTACGAGCAGTACTTC. Its translation: CASSWASGIYYEQYF.

The chain is built from TRBV27 and TRBJ2-1, with D possibly matching TRBD2 (6 bases). Trimming cost V 6 bases and J 3 bases, with 21 bases left between them. The CDR3 has 17 amino acids. In germline, CDR1 is MNHEY, CDR2 SMNVEV (reference sequence). The CDR3 reads CASRHGGRTIIYNEQFF. CDR3 sequence (DNA): TGTGCCAGCAGACATGGGGGGAGGACAATCATCTACAATGAGCAGTTCTTC.

V usage is TRBV6-4 and J usage is TRBJ2-1, with 8 positions matching TRBD1. The V gene end was trimmed by 3 bases and the J gene end by 0 bases; junction bases not matched to a gene: 4. Per the germline V gene, CDR1 is MRHNA and CDR2 is SNTAGT. The CDR3 is made up of 16 amino acids. The CDR3 region is CASSESGGGSYNEQFF. The CDR3 nucleotides read TGTGCCAGCAGTGAGTCAGGGGGCGGCTCCTACAATGAGCAGTTCTTC.

This chain connects TRBV30 to TRBJ2-3; D is possibly TRBD1 (6 bases). The germline CDR1 and CDR2 sequences are GTSNPN and SVGIG (reference sequence). The V end lost 0 bases, the J end lost 6 bases, and 7 bases lay between the germline ends. The CDR3 totals 12 residues. In nucleotides, the CDR3 is TGTGCCTGGAGTGTAGGGGGTGATACGCAGTATTTT. It translates to CAWSVGGDTQYF.

The chain combines TRBV19 with TRBJ2-2, with 9 bases fitting TRBD2. The V gene end was trimmed by 11 bases and the J gene end by 2 bases; junction bases not matched to a gene: 12. The CDR3 has 16 amino acids. Germline V gene lookup returns CDR1 LNHDA and CDR2 SQIVND (reference sequence). The CDR3 sequence: CASKVRLAGNTGELFF. The CDR3, as DNA: TGTGCCTCAAAAGTTCGGCTAGCGGGAAACACCGGGGAGCTGTTTTTT. Looking up the rest from reference TRBV19 and TRBJ2-2 gives the full variable domain: DGGITQSPKYLFRKEGQNVTLSCEQNLNHDAMYWYRQDPGQGLRLIYYSQIVNDFQKGDIAEGYSVSREKKESFPLTVTSAQKNPTAFYLCASKVRLAGNTGELFFGEGSRLTVL.

The chain recombines TRBV28 with TRBJ2-3; D may be TRBD2 (6 bases). Trimming removed 6 bases from V and 1 base from J, with 11 bases in between. The germline V gene has CDR1 MDHEN and CDR2 SYDVKM. This CDR3 region has 14 residues. The CDR3 sequence is CASSTPGGTDTQYF. CDR3 bases: TGTGCCAGCAGCACACCGGGGGGCACAGATACGCAGTATTTT.

V is TRBV27 and J is TRBJ1-3; D uncertain. CDR3 size: 14 residues. CDR1 MNHEY and CDR2 SMNVEV come from the germline V gene (reference sequence). The V and J ends lost 3 bases and 4 bases respectively, with 10 bases between them. CDR3 in DNA: TGTGCCAGCAGTTTGGCCGGGATAGGAAACACCATATATTTT. The encoded protein is CASSLAGIGNTIYF.

V usage is TRBV6-5 and J usage is TRBJ1-5; 8 bases match TRBD1. The CDR3 is made up of 14 amino acids. The V gene end was trimmed by 8 bases and the J gene end by 4 bases; junction bases not matched to a gene: 7. CDR1 and CDR2 (germline): MNHEY, SVGAGI. CDR3 amino acids: CASSGGSGNQPQHF. The CDR3 DNA sequence: TGTGCCAGCTCAGGGGGCTCAGGGAATCAGCCCCAGCATTTT.

About this clone: Compared with germline, one end of the junction differs, possibly owing to a read error. This rearrangement joins TRBV7-7 to TRBJ2-3, with 8 bases identical to TRBD2. The CDR3 extends over 16 amino acids. The germline CDR1 and CDR2 sequences are SSHAT and FNYEAQ (reference sequence). CDR3 sequence (DNA): TGTGCTAGCAGCCCAACTAGCGGCTCTAGCACAGATACGCAGTATTTT. Translated: CASSPTSGSSTDTQYF.

V is TRBV30 and J is TRBJ2-7; possible D gene TRBD1, 6 bases. The ends were cut back, 0 bases at V and 4 bases at J, with 10 bases in the middle. The CDR3 is made up of 13 amino acids. Germline V gene lookup returns CDR1 GTSNPN and CDR2 SVGIG (reference sequence). CDR3 protein: CAWSVTGVYEQYF. The CDR3 DNA follows: TGTGCCTGGAGTGTGACAGGTGTATACGAGCAGTACTTC.

The chain carries TRBV14 and TRBJ2-7, with a possible D match to TRBD2 (6 bases). Germline-derived CDR1 and CDR2 are SGHDN and FVKESK. Trimming took 0 bases from V and 6 from J, leaving 12 bases between them. CDR3 size: 14 residues. DNA of the CDR3: TGTGCCAGCAGCCAAGAGGAGGGGTGGGCCGAGCAGTACTTC. It is translated as CASSQEEGWAEQYF.

This clone was seen only once. The chain has TRBV4-3 and TRBJ2-3; TRBD1 is a possible D gene (5 bases). Per germline, CDR1 LGHNA and CDR2 YSLEER. The CDR3 has 19 amino acids. Trimming removed 0 bases from V and 0 bases from J, with 19 bases in between. The chain's CDR3 is CASSQDPPRQLTSTDTQYF. The CDR3 DNA follows: TGCGCCAGCAGCCAAGACCCCCCGCGACAGCTTACTAGCACAGATACGCAGTATTTT.

The chain has TRBV19 and TRBJ2-7; 7 bases fit TRBD1. The junction had 6 bases not matched to a gene; V was cut back by 6 bases and J by 4 bases. The CDR3 length is 13 residues. Germline-derived CDR1 and CDR2 are LNHDA and SQIVND (reference sequence). DNA of the CDR3: TGTGCCAGTAGCGTCGACAGGGAATACGAGCAGTACTTC. This gives the protein CASSVDREYEQYF.

The chain joins TRBV2 to TRBJ2-3; D is possibly TRBD2 (5 bases). Deletions cut 3 bases from V and 0 bases from J, with 10 bases between. The CDR3 has 15 amino acids. Germline V gene sequence: CDR1 SNHLY, CDR2 FYNNEI. CDR3: CASSEVDSSTDTQYF. CDR3 nucleotides: TGTGCCAGCAGTGAGGTGGACTCTAGCACAGATACGCAGTATTTT.

V is TRBV14 and J is TRBJ1-3; D call uncertain. Trimming removed 4 bases from V and 5 bases from J, with 15 bases in between. Germline V lookup: CDR1 SGHDN, CDR2 FVKESK. The CDR3 is 15 amino acids. CDR3 nucleotides: TGTGCCAGCAGCCCGACGGGATTCGGGAGAAACACCATATATTTT. It translates to CASSPTGFGRNTIYF.

As concerns this clone: This specimen includes other DNA sequences encoding the same CDR3. The gene calls are TRBV9 and TRBJ1-3; maybe TRBD1 (5 bases). This CDR3 has 14 residues. Germline V CDR1 and CDR2: SGDLS, YYNGEE. V was shortened by 2 bases and J by 2 bases, with 8 bases between the two germline ends. DNA for the CDR3: TGTGCCAGCAGCGTGGGGGGTGCTGGAAACACCATATATTTT. This sequence encodes CASSVGGAGNTIYF.

This clone was seen only a few times. The rearrangement uses TRBV5-1 and TRBJ1-1; 7 nucleotides match TRBD1. V lost 0 bases, J lost 6 bases, and 8 bases stayed unmatched. The CDR3 runs to 15 residues. Germline values: CDR1 SGHRS, CDR2 YFSETQ. This CDR3 reads CASSLAGQQLAEAFF. Written as DNA, the CDR3 is TGCGCCAGCAGCTTGGCGGGACAGCAACTGGCTGAAGCTTTCTTT.